The 8 T cell receptor beta chains given below trace back to one sample, sequenced in a study of T cells in Graves' hyperthyroidism and ophthalmopathy. Amplification targeted TCR beta CDR3 regions from RNA transcripts. In the first-round RT-PCR of the TCR CDR3, the HTBI primer set was used. TCRdb re-analysed the multiplex PCR reads in MiXCR, keeping a single row per CDR3 protein. This sample has around 700,000 distinct CDR3 sequences, with approximately 40% found just once. Sequenced input: blood. The receptors were sampled from a woman aged 40 to 50 with Graves' hyperthyroidism.

As regards this clonotype: A much larger clone differs by one base, so this may be a read error. The chain links TRBV10-3 to TRBJ2-7, with D possibly TRBD1 on 6 matching bases. Germline lookup yields CDR1 ENHRY and CDR2 SYGVKD. The length of the CDR3 is 15 residues. Trimming stripped 3 bases from V and 5 bases from J, with 17 bases between. CDR3 in amino acids: CAISDPGHGAHEQYF. The CDR3 region has the DNA TGTGCCATCAGTGACCCGGGACATGGGGCCCACGAGCAGTACTTC.

This clonotype has ten or more counts. The V call is TRBV20-1, the J call TRBJ1-2; 9 nucleotides match TRBD1. The CDR3 sequence is 14 residues long. Germline values: CDR1 DFQATT, CDR2 SNEGSKA (reference sequence). The ends lost 6 bases at V and 3 bases at J; junction bases unmatched: 8. Here the CDR3 reads CSALWDRADYGYTF. Written as DNA, the CDR3 is TGCAGTGCCCTTTGGGACAGGGCAGACTATGGCTACACCTTC.

The count of this clonotype is one. A much more abundant neighbour one base away suggests this may be a read error. This chain uses TRBV3-2 with TRBJ1-2; the D segment call TRBD1 is taken from the table without a DNA check. TRBV3-2 constitutes a pseudogene. This CDR3 is built from 13 residues. The CDR3 region is CASSQQGAAGYTF. The CDR3 nucleotides read TGTGCCAGCAGCCAACAGGGGGCGGCTGGCTACACCTTC.

This chain connects TRBV20-1 to TRBJ2-5; possible D gene TRBD2, 6 bases. Germline V gene lookup returns CDR1 DFQATT and CDR2 SNEGSKA (reference sequence). Trimming took 7 bases from V and 5 from J, leaving 20 bases between them. The CDR3 sequence is 14 residues long. The CDR3 DNA sequence: TGCAGTGAGTCGTCGGGGGTGCGAGATGAGACCCAGTACTTC. This translates into CSESSGVRDETQYF.

A word on this clonotype: A read error may be the cause here, since a much bigger clone is one base away. The chain has TRBV6-5 and TRBJ1-2; D is undetermined. CDR1 is MNHEY, CDR2 SVGAGI, per germline. This CDR3 spans 13 amino acids. The V end lost 5 bases, the J end lost 7 bases, and 14 bases lay between the germline ends. CDR3 DNA: TGTGCCAGCAGTGAGTCGAAGGAATCTGGCTACACCTTC. It specifies CASSESKESGYTF.

This clonotype was found a few times. The CDR3 reads CASSPPNRGPNTEAFF. The DNA of the CDR3 is TGTGCCAGCTCACCGCCCAATAGGGGCCCGAACACTGAAGCTTTCTTT. This chain uses TRBV2 with TRBJ1-1; D is possibly TRBD1 (5 bases). This CDR3 is built from 16 residues. The V end lost 8 bases, the J end lost 1 base, and 20 bases lay between the germline ends. In germline, CDR1 is SNHLY, CDR2 FYNNEI.

In the case of this clonotype: Since a much larger clone is just one base distant, this may be a read error. The missing conserved phenylalanine or tryptophan at the end of this CDR3 makes a read error likely. This chain joins TRBV7-9 and TRBJ1-5; maybe TRBD1 (6 bases). Trimming removed 1 base from V and 4 bases from J, with 14 bases in between. Germline loops: CDR1 SEHNR, CDR2 FQNEAQ (reference sequence). CDR3 length: 16 residues. Here the CDR3 DNA reads TGTGCCAGCAGCTTAGTCAGGGGCAGGCAAAATCAGCCCCAGCATGTT. Its translation: CASSLVRGRQNQPQHV.

This clonotype was observed at least ten times. J is TRBJ1-6 and V is TRBV7-2, with a weak D call TRBD1 (6 bases). CDR3 length equals 16 residues. The V end lost 5 bases, the J end lost 10 bases, and 21 bases lay between the germline ends. CDR1 is SGHTA, CDR2 FQGNSA, per germline. CDR3: CASSRTGTPTVSPLHF. The CDR3 nucleotides are TGTGCCAGCAGCAGGACCGGGACACCCACGGTCTCACCCCTCCACTTT.